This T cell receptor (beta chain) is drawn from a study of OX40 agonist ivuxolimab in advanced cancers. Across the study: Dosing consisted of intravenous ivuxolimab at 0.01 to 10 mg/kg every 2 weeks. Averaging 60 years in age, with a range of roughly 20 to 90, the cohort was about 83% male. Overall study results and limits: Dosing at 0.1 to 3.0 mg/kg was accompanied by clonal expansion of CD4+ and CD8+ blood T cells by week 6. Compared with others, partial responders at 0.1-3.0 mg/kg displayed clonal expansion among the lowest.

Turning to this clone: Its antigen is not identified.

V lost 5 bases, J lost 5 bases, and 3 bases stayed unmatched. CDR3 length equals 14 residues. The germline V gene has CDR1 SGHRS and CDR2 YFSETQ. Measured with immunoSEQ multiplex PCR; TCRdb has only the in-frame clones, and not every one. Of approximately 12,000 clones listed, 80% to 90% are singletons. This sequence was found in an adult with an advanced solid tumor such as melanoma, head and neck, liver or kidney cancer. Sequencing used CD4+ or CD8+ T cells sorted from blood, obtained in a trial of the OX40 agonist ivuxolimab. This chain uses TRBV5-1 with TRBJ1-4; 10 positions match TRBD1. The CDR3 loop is CASSLTGGNEKLFF. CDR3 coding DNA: TGCGCCAGCAGTTTGACAGGGGGCAATGAAAAACTGTTTTTT.